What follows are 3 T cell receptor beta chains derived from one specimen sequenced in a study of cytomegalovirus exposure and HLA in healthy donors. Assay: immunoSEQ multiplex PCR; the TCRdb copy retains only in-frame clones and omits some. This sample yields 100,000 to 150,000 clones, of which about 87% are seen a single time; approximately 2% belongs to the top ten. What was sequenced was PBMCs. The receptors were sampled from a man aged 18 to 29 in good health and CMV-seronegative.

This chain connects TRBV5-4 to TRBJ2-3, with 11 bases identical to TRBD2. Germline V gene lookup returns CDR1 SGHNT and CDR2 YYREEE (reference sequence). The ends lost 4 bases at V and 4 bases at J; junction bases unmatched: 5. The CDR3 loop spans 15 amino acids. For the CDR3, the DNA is TGTGCCAGCAGCCGTAGCGGGGGGGCCGCAGATACGCAGTATTTT. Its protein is CASSRSGGAADTQYF.

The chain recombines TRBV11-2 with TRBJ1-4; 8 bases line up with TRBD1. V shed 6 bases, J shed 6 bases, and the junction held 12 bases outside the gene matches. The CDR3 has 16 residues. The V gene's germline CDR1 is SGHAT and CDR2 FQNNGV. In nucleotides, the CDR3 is TGTGCCAGCAGTCTCCCCGTCAGGGGGCTAGATGAAAAACTGTTTTTT. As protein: CASSLPVRGLDEKLFF.

DNA of the CDR3: TGTGCCAGTAGTGTAAGGACAGGGGGCTACAATGAGCAGTTCTTC. It encodes CASSVRTGGYNEQFF. V gene TRBV19 combines with J gene TRBJ2-1; TRBD1 agrees at 10 bases. Germline trimming cut 5 bases from V and 3 bases from J; bases unmatched to any gene: 4. The length of the CDR3 is 15 residues. Germline values: CDR1 LNHDA, CDR2 SQIVND (reference sequence).